The rows below give T cell receptor beta chains drawn from one sample of a study of spatial heterogeneity in lung cancer. Each CDR3 protein is one row after TCRdb ran MiXCR on the 5' RACE reads. This table has tens of thousands of distinct CDR3 sequences, around 5.3% appearing once. This sample comprised PBMCs, obtained at surgery. The receptors were gathered from a male donor with early-stage non-small cell lung cancer. The CDR3 runs from the conserved cysteine through the conserved F or W. Fields, in order: D gene, V gene, J gene, clone size, CDR3 DNA, CDR3 protein. D genes are given only for firm matches. Not every row has a clone size; where given, it reads once, few, many or a size class.

D gene: .
V gene: TRBV5-1
J gene: TRBJ1-1
clone size: few
CDR3 DNA: TGCGCCAGCAGCTTCACAAAGAACACTGAAGCTTTCTTT
CDR3 protein: CASSFTKNTEAFF

D gene: .
V gene: TRBV5-1
J gene: TRBJ2-6
clone size: many
CDR3 DNA: TGCGCCAGCAGCTTTTCAGGGTCTGGGGCCAACGTCCTGACTTTC
CDR3 protein: CASSFSGSGANVLTF

D gene: .
V gene: TRBV19
J gene: TRBJ2-1
clone size: many
CDR3 DNA: TGTGCCAGTAGTGGGCTAGCCTCCGGCTCCTACAATGAGCAGTTCTTC
CDR3 protein: CASSGLASGSYNEQFF

D gene: TRBD1
V gene: TRBV18
J gene: TRBJ1-2
clone size: many
CDR3 DNA: TGTGCCAGCTCACCTCAGGGGGCCCGAGGCTACACCTTC
CDR3 protein: CASSPQGARGYTF

D gene: .
V gene: TRBV9
J gene: TRBJ2-2
clone size: .
CDR3 DNA: TGTGCCAGCAGCATCCCCGGGGAGCTGTTTTTT
CDR3 protein: CASSIPGELFF

D gene: .
V gene: TRBV12-3/TRBV12-4
J gene: TRBJ1-3
clone size: many
CDR3 DNA: TGTGCCAGCAGTTTACAGGGTTTCGGAAACACCATATATTTT
CDR3 protein: CASSLQGFGNTIYF

D gene: .
V gene: TRBV5-1
J gene: TRBJ2-1
clone size: many
CDR3 DNA: TGCGCCAGCAGCTTGGAGGGTACCCAGTTCTTC
CDR3 protein: CASSLEGTQFF

D gene: .
V gene: TRBV19
J gene: TRBJ2-7
clone size: many
CDR3 DNA: TGTGCCAGTAGTCCCTCTCGTCCTTCCTACGAGCAGTACTTC
CDR3 protein: CASSPSRPSYEQYF

D gene: .
V gene: TRBV19
J gene: TRBJ1-2
clone size: .
CDR3 DNA: TGTGCCAGTAGCCCCTCGAATGGCTATGGCTACACCTTC
CDR3 protein: CASSPSNGYGYTF

D gene: .
V gene: TRBV20-1
J gene: TRBJ2-3
clone size: many
CDR3 DNA: TGCAGTGCTCGACCGGCGGGCGGGCTCACAGATACGCAGTATTTT
CDR3 protein: CSARPAGGLTDTQYF

D gene: .
V gene: TRBV7-8
J gene: TRBJ2-7
clone size: many
CDR3 DNA: TGTGCCAGCAGCTTTGGGGAAAGCGGGTACGAGCAGTACTTC
CDR3 protein: CASSFGESGYEQYF

D gene: .
V gene: TRBV23-1
J gene: TRBJ1-5
clone size: .
CDR3 DNA: TGCGCCAGCAATGGAGGGTCAGATCAGCCCCAGCATTTT
CDR3 protein: CASNGGSDQPQHF

D gene: .
V gene: TRBV2
J gene: TRBJ1-6
clone size: .
CDR3 DNA: TGTGCCAGCAGTGAAGCGTTGGGGCAGGTTAATTCACCCCTCCACTTT
CDR3 protein: CASSEALGQVNSPLHF

D gene: .
V gene: TRBV10-3
J gene: TRBJ2-2
clone size: few
CDR3 DNA: TGTGCCATCAGTGACCAGGACCAGAACACCGGGGAGCTGTTTTTT
CDR3 protein: CAISDQDQNTGELFF

D gene: .
V gene: TRBV7-3
J gene: TRBJ2-5
clone size: many
CDR3 DNA: TGTGCCAGCAGTAGCAGTCCCCAAGAGACCCAGTACTTC
CDR3 protein: CASSSSPQETQYF

D gene: TRBD2
V gene: TRBV5-1
J gene: TRBJ2-1
clone size: many
CDR3 DNA: TGCGCCAGCAAAAAGACTAGCGGAAGCTCCTACAATGAGCAGTTCTTC
CDR3 protein: CASKKTSGSSYNEQFF

D gene: .
V gene: TRBV7-9
J gene: TRBJ1-1
clone size: many
CDR3 DNA: TGTGCCAGCAGCTCGGGACGGCAGAACACTGAAGCTTTCTTT
CDR3 protein: CASSSGRQNTEAFF

D gene: .
V gene: TRBV15
J gene: TRBJ1-5
clone size: many
CDR3 DNA: TGTGCCACCAGCAGAGTAGGGGATTTACCCCAGCATTTT
CDR3 protein: CATSRVGDLPQHF

D gene: .
V gene: TRBV11-2
J gene: TRBJ1-1
clone size: many
CDR3 DNA: TGTGCCAGCAGCTTTGGGACTGGACCGGTGAACACTGAAGCTTTCTTT
CDR3 protein: CASSFGTGPVNTEAFF

D gene: TRBD2
V gene: TRBV15
J gene: TRBJ2-3
clone size: medium-sized
CDR3 DNA: TGTGCCACCGGAATAGCGGGAGGGCCCACAGATACGCAGTATTTT
CDR3 protein: CATGIAGGPTDTQYF

D gene: TRBD1
V gene: TRBV28
J gene: TRBJ2-7
clone size: many
CDR3 DNA: TGTGCCAGCAGTCCTGGGACAGGGGCCTTCTCAGGCTCCGAGCAGTACTTC
CDR3 protein: CASSPGTGAFSGSEQYF

D gene: .
V gene: TRBV5-1
J gene: TRBJ2-7
clone size: many
CDR3 DNA: TGCGCCAGCAGCGCGGGACTTAACGAAGAGCAGTACTTC
CDR3 protein: CASSAGLNEEQYF

D gene: .
V gene: TRBV5-1
J gene: TRBJ2-5
clone size: many
CDR3 DNA: TGCGCCAGCAGCTTGGCCGACGGTAGTTGGGAGACCCAGTACTTC
CDR3 protein: CASSLADGSWETQYF